Shown below are 3 T cell receptor beta chains from a single sample sequenced in a study of tumor-infiltrating lymphocytes in primary liver carcinoma. The study co-extracted DNA and RNA from around 20-30 mg of unsorted bulk tissue. Constant-region priming of about 500 ng total RNA yielded TCR beta cDNA. Three nested multiplex PCR rounds of slightly modified ARM-PCR generated TCR beta libraries. Amplification in the first two PCR rounds was performed using TRBV1-TRBV30 forward primers and a C-beta reverse primer for around 11 cycles each. Each CDR3 protein gets one entry after TCRdb re-called the multiplex PCR reads with MiXCR. The sample lists approximately 110,000 distinct CDR3 sequences, 55% to 75% occurring once. The sequenced material came from liver tumor tissue from sampling region 3. As to subset: tumor region T3, left-lateral pole. The receptors here all came from a woman aged 60-75 years with primary liver carcinoma and hepatitis B virus infection.

Notes on this clonotype: A read error may produce the germline difference seen at one junction end. J is TRBJ1-2 and V is TRBV11-2; D perhaps matches TRBD1 (6 bases). In germline, CDR1 is SGHAT, CDR2 FQNNGV. The CDR3 length is 14 residues. The chain's CDR3 is CASSPGTRGEGYTF. The CDR3 coding sequence is TGTGCTAGCAGCCCCGGGACAAGGGGCGAAGGCTACACCTTC.

For this clonotype: A single base separates this from a much larger clone, so it may be a read error. The J gene is TRBJ2-1, the V gene TRBV5-4, with 8 bases lining up with TRBD2. The ends lost 9 bases at V and 4 bases at J; junction bases unmatched: 9. This CDR3 has 14 amino acids. CDR1 and CDR2 from the germline V gene are SGHNT and YYREEE (reference sequence). The CDR3 coding sequence is TGTGCCATCAGACCGGGACTAGGGTACAATGAGCAGTTCTTC. Its translation is CAIRPGLGYNEQFF.

This clonotype was detected only once. This sequence joins TRBV4-1 and TRBJ2-7, with D possibly being TRBD2 (6 bases). The germline V gene encodes CDR1 MGHRA and CDR2 YSYEKL. This CDR3 comprises 16 residues. Trimming pared 1 base from V and 2 bases from J, leaving 15 bases between. The DNA for the CDR3 is TGCGCCAGCAGCCAAGTGTTAACGGGAGAGACCTACGAGCAGTACTTC. Its translation is CASSQVLTGETYEQYF.